The TCR beta chain under discussion was sequenced for a study of shared clonotypes between healthy human individuals (TCRdb year 2020). Looking at the study overall: A few men and two women, aged 18 to 49 years, made up the cohort. To increase sequencing depth and limit assay-specific biases, different laboratories used diverse techniques to prepare libraries and sequence TCR repertoires. For each donor, CD4 naive and CD4 memory were each run on three plates, CD8 naive on two plates, and CD8 memory on one plate. To estimate repertoire size and how much clonotypes are shared between individuals, the study performed deep sequencing of blood TCR repertoires from a few healthy adults. Each donor's leukapheresis produced roughly between about 0.9 and 9.5 billion PBMCs.

The donors were healthy, HIV-negative adults with no recently reported acute infections or vaccinations. Every donor was a Caucasian adult residing in Nashville, Tennessee, USA. Magnetic negative selection was used to enrich CD4+ T cells, after which naive cells were positively selected on CD45RA and the negative fraction became the memory subset. After blood collection by leukapheresis, PBMCs were isolated using Ficoll-Histopaque density gradient centrifugation and then cryopreserved in the vapor phase of liquid nitrogen. Purity and quantity of every magnetically sorted T cell population were checked by analytical flow cytometry. Genomic DNA was isolated from every sorted fraction and measured by UV absorbance on a Nanodrop 2000c. Using the deep immunoSEQ assay, TCR CDR3 regions were amplified from genomic DNA by multiplex PCR. Extracted genomic DNA from each cell subset was distributed evenly across all wells of several immunoSEQ 96-well plates, and each plate was treated as a replicate. For sorted subsets, about 220 ng of genomic DNA, equivalent to roughly 33,000 T cell genomes, went into each replicate PCR. Purified libraries were quantified with a Qubit 3.0 fluorometer, sized on a Bioanalyzer 2100, and re-quantified with the KAPA Library Quantification kit. Each immunoSEQ 96-well plate was sequenced on its own single-read 150-cycle Illumina NextSeq 550 flow cell. In the paper's pipeline: Because the immunoSEQ output held only junctional sequences and lacked quality scores, the filtering could not match the filtering applied to full-length reads. Sequences were annotated with PyIR, a Python wrapper for IgBLAST v1.9, using IMGT germline references to assign V/J genes and CDR3. Reads with weak V/J assignments (E-value above 1e-6), missing CDR3, stop codons, out-of-frame junctions, or ambiguous translated residues were removed. V3J clonotypes were defined as sequences sharing an identical inferred V gene, J gene, and CDR3 amino acid sequence. To compute the percentage overlap between repertoires, the number of shared unique clonotypes was divided by the size of the smaller repertoire. RTK rarefaction, the Chao1 estimator, and Recon v2.1 estimates of unobserved clonotypes were used to assess repertoire richness. Generation probabilities for all TCRbeta clonotypes obtained by the gDNA method from a handful of donors were computed using OLGA. This is the immuneACCESS table as TCRdb keeps it, with only in-frame sequences that have V and J called. A part of the clones is gone; compared with another copy, unresolved V genes explain less than half, and the rest is unexplained. V, J and clone size were drawn from that table, and D and trimming were deduced from the DNA. The sample table shows millions of clones, and about 92% are seen once. The leading ten clones occupy roughly 0.14% of the sample.

Summary of the overall study and its limitations: Sampling was restricted to blood, and TCR repertoires in tissue are likely to differ from TCR repertoires in blood. Clonotypes shared by all four sorted-subset donors showed higher generation probabilities than non-shared clonotypes. Pairwise subsampling led to the expectation that sequencing depth would affect the degree of clonotype sharing among donors. Rarefaction of sorted-subset datasets indicated incomplete sequencing despite the large sequencing depth. When four donors were compared, the shared fraction of clonotypes was around 5% for naive CD4, approximately 3.5% for naive CD8, more than 2% for memory CD4, and roughly 0.4% for memory CD8. Estimated clonotype richness was generally larger for naive than for memory subsets. Because the study included a small number of donors, the genetic and exposure-history diversity represented was limited.

Trimming leaves V shorter by 1 base and J shorter by 11 bases, with the junction holding 6 bases beyond the gene matches. The CDR3 has 13 amino acids, counting the end cysteine and phenylalanine. This entry keeps only the CDR3 DNA: 39 bases, framed from base 1. CDR1 and CDR2 (SGHRS, YFSETQ) derive from the germline V gene. Comments on this clone: No antigen is known for it. Per-nucleotide qualities are absent, and no much larger clonotype sits a single base away.

The source material was naive CD4+ T cells sorted from blood. The cell subset or site tag for this specimen amounts to: CD45RA+ positively selected. The chain is encoded by TRBV5-1 joined to TRBJ1-5, with 7 bases in between that match TRBD1. This clonotype was sampled from a man aged 18 to 29 in good health. In nucleotides, the sequence is TGCGCCAGCAGCTTGCAGGGGGAGACGGCCCAGCATTTT. Its translation reads: CASSLQGETAQHF. Full variable domain (CDR3 extended with the reference TRBV5-1 and TRBJ1-5 proteins): KAGVTQTPRYLIKTRGQQVTLSCSPISGHRSVSWYQQTPGQGLQFLFEYFSETQRNKGNFPGRFSGRQFSNSRSEMNVSTLELGDSALYLCASSLQGETAQHFGDGTRLSIL.